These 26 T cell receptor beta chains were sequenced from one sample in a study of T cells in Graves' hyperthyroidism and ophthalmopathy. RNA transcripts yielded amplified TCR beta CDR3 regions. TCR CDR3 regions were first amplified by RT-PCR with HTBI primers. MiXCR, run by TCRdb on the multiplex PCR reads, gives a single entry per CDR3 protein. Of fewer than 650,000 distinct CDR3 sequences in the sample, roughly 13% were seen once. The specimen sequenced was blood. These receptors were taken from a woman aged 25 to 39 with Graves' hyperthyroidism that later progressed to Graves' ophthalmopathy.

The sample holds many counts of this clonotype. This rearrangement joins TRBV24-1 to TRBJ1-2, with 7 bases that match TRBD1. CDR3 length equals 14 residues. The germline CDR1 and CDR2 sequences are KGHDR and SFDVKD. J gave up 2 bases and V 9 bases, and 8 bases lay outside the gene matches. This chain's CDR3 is CATGTAASNYGYTF. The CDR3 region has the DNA TGTGCCACCGGGACAGCGGCAAGCAACTATGGCTACACCTTC.

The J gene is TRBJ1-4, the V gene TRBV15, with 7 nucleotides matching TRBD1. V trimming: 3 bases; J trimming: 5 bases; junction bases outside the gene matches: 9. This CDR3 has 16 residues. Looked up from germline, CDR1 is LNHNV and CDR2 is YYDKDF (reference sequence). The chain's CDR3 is CATSREGQPFNEKLFF. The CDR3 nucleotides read TGTGCCACCAGCAGGGAGGGACAGCCTTTCAATGAAAAACTGTTTTTT.

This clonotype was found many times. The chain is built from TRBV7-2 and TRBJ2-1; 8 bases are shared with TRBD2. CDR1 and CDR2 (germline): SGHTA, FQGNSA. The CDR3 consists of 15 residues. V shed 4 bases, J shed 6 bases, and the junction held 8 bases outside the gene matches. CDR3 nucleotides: TGTGCCAGCAGCTCCTCAGCGGGAGCGGCCAATGAGCAGTTCTTC. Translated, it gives CASSSSAGAANEQFF.

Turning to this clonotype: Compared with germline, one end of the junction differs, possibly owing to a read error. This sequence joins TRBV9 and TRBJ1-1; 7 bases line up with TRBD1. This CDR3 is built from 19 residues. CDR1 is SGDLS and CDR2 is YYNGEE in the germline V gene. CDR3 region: CASSAKHQGGPGSLTQAFF. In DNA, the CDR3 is TGTGCCAGCAGCGCCAAACACCAAGGGGGCCCAGGGTCCCTCACTCAAGCTTTCTTT.

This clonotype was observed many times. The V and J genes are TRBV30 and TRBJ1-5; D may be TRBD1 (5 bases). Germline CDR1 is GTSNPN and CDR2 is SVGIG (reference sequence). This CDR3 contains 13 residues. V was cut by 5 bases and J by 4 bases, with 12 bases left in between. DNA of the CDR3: TGTGCCTGGGCTCTGGGGGGGAATCAGCCCCAGCATTTT. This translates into CAWALGGNQPQHF. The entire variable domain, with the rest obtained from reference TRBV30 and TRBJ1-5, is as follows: SQTIHQWPATLVQPVGSPLSLECTVEGTSNPNLYWYRQAAGRGLQLLFYSVGIGQISSEVPQNLSASRPQDRQFILSSKKLLLSDSGFYLCAWALGGNQPQHFGDGTRLSIL.

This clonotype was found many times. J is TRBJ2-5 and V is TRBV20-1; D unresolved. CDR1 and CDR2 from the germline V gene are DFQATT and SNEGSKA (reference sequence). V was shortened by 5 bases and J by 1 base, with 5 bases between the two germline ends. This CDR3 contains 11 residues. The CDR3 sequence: CSASAQETQYF. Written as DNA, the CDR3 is TGCAGTGCTTCGGCCCAAGAGACCCAGTACTTC.

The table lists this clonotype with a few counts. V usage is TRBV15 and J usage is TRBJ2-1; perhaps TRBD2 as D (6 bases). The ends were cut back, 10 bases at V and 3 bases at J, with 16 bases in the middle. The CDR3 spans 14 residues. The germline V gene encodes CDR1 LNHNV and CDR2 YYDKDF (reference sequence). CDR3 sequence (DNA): TGTGCCATTAGACTAGTAGCGGTCTACAATGAGCAGTTCTTC. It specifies CAIRLVAVYNEQFF.

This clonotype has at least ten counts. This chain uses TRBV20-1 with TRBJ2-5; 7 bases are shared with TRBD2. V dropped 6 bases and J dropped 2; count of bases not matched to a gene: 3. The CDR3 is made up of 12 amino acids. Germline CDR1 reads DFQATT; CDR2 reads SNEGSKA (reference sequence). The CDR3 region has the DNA TGCAGTGCAGAGCGGGAACAAGAGACCCAGTACTTC. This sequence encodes CSAEREQETQYF.

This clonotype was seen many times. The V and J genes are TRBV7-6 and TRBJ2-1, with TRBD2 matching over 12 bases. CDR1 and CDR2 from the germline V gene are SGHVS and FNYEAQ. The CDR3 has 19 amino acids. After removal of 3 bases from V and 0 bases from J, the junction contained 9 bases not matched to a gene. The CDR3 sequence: CASSLRLAGGGSSYNEQFF. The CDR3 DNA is TGTGCCAGCAGCTTGAGGCTAGCGGGAGGGGGCAGCTCCTACAATGAGCAGTTCTTC.

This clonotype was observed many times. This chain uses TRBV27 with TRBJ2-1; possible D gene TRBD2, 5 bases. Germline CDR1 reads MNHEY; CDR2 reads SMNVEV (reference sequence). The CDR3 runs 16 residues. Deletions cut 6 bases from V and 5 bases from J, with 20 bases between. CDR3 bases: TGTGCCAGCAGCTCCTCCTCAGCCTGGGAGCACAATGAGCAGTTCTTC. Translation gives CASSSSSAWEHNEQFF.

The chain's CDR3 is CASSSPSYTSYEQYF. The CDR3 nucleotides read TGCGCCAGCAGCAGTCCGTCGTACACTTCCTACGAGCAGTACTTC. V usage is TRBV5-1 and J usage is TRBJ2-7; D remains ambiguous. CDR1 SGHRS and CDR2 YFSETQ come from the germline V gene. The CDR3 has 15 amino acids. V was pared by 4 bases and J by 1 base, with 15 bases between.

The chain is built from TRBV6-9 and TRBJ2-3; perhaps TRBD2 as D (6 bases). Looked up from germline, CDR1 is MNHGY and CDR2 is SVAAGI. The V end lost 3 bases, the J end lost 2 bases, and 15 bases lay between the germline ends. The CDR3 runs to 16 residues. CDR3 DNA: TGTGCCAGCAGTTACGCTCCAGCGGGTATCACAGATACGCAGTATTTT. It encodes CASSYAPAGITDTQYF.

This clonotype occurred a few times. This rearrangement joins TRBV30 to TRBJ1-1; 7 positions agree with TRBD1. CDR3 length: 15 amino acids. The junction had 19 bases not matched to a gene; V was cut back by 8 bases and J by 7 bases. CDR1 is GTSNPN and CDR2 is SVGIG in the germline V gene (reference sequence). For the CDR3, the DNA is TGTGCCGGAGGGGCTGGGGAGGGGGCAGGAGGTGAAGCTTTCTTT. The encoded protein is CAGGAGEGAGGEAFF.

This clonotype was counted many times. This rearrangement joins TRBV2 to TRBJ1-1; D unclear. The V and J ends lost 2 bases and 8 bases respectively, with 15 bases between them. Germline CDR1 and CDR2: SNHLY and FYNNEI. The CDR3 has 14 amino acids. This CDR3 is CASSESVDTYEAFF. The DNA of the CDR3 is TGTGCCAGCAGTGAATCCGTCGACACATACGAAGCTTTCTTT.

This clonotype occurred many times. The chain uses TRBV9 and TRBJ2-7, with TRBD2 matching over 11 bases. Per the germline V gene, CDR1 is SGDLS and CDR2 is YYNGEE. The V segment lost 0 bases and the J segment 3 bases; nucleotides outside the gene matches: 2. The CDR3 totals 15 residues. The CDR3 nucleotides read TGTGCCAGCAGCGTAGTAGCGGGAGGGAGCTACGAGCAGTACTTC. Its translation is CASSVVAGGSYEQYF.

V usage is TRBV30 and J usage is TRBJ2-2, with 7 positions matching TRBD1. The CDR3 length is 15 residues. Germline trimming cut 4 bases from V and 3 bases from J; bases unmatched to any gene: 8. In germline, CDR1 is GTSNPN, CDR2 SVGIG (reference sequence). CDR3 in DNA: TGTGCCTGGATCGGACAGGAAGGTTACACCGGGGAGCTGTTTTTT. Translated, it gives CAWIGQEGYTGELFF.

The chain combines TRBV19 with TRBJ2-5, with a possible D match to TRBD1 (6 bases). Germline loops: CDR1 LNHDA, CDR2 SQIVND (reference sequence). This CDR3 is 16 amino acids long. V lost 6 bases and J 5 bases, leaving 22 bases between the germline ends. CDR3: CASSENTRSGDETQYF. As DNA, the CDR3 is TGTGCCAGTAGCGAAAACACTAGGTCAGGGGACGAGACCCAGTACTTC.

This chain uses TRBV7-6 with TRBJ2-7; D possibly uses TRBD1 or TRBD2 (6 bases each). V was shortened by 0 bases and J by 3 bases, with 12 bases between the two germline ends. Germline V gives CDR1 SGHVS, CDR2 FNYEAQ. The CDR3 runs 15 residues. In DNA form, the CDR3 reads TGTGCCAGCAGCTTAGCGCGGGGCAGGGGCTACGAGCAGTACTTC. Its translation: CASSLARGRGYEQYF. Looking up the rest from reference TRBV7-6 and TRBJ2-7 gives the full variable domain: GAGVSQSPRYKVTKRGQDVALRCDPISGHVSLYWYRQALGQGPEFLTYFNYEAQQDKSGLPNDRFSAERPEGSISTLTIQRTEQRDSAMYRCASSLARGRGYEQYFGPGTRLTVT.

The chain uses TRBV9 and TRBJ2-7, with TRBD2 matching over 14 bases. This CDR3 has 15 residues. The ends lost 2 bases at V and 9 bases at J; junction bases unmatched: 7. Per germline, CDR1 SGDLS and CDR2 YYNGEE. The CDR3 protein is CASSVNGLAGGGQYF. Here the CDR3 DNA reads TGTGCCAGCAGCGTCAACGGACTAGCGGGAGGCGGGCAGTACTTC.

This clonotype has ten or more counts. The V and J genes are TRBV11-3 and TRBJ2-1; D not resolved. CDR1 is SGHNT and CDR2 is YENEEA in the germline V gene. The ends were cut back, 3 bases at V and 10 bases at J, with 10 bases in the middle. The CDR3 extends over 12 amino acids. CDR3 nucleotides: TGTGCCAGCAGCTTTGACCTTTTAGAGCAGTTCTTC. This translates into CASSFDLLEQFF.

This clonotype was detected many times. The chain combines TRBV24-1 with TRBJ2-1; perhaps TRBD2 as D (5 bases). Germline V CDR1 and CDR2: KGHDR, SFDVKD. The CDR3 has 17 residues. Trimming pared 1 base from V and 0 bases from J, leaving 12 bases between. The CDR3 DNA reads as TGTGCCACCAGTGATTTAGGTAGCGCTAGCTCCTACAATGAGCAGTTCTTC. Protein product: CATSDLGSASSYNEQFF.

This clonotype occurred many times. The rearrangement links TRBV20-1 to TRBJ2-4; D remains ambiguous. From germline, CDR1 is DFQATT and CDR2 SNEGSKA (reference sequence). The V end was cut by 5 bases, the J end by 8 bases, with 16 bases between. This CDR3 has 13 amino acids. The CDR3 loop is CSAGPRISDIQYF. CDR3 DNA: TGCAGTGCTGGCCCTCGGATCAGTGACATTCAGTACTTC.

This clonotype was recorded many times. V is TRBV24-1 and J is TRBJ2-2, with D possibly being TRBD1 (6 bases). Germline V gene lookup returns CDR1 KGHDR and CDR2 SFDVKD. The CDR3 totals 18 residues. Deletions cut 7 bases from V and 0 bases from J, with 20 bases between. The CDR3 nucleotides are TGTGCCACCAGCGGCCAAACAGGGATCAGGTCGAACACCGGGGAGCTGTTTTTT. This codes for CATSGQTGIRSNTGELFF.

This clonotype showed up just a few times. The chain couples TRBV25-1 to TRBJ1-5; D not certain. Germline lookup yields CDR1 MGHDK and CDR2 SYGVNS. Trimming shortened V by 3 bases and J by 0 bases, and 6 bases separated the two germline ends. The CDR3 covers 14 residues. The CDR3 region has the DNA TGTGCCAGCAGTGAGTTGGGTAGCAATCAGCCCCAGCATTTT. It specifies CASSELGSNQPQHF.

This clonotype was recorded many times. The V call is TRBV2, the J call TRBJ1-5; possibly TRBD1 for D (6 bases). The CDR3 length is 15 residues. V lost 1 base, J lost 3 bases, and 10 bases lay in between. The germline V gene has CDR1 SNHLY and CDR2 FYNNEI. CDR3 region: CASSEGTDYNQPQHF. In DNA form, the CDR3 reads TGTGCCAGCAGTGAAGGGACAGACTACAATCAGCCCCAGCATTTT.

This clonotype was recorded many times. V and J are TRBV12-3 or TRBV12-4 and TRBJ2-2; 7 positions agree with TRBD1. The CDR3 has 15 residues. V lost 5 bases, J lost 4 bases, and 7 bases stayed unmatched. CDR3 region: CASSPDRVSTGELFF. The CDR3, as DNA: TGTGCCAGCAGTCCTGACAGGGTGAGCACCGGGGAGCTGTTTTTT.